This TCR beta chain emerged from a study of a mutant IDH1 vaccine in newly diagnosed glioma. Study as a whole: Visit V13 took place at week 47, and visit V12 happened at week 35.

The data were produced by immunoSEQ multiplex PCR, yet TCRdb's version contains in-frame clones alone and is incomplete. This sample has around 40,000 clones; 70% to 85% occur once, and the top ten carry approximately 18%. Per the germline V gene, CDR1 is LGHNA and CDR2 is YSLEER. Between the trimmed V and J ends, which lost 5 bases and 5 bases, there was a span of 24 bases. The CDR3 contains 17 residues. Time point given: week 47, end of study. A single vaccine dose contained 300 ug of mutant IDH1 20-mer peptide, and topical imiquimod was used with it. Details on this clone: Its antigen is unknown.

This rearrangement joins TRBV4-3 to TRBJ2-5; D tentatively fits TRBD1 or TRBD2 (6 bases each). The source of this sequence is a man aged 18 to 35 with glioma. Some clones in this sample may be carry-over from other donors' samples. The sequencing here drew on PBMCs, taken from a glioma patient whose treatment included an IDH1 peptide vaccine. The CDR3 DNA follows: TGCGCCAGCAGCAAGGAGGAGGGGGGACTCGCAACGGAGACCCAGTACTTC. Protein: CASSKEEGGLATETQYF.